This TCR beta chain was found in a study of identifying expanded T cells in peripheral blood. Study-wide results and caveats: Two-week clone count variance significantly increased as total template count grew. Differentially abundant clones: about 1.2 between replicates, around 16 at around 2 weeks, around 20 at four.

There are a few counts of this clone. Its target is unknown. No infections or other immune events were documented during collection. Some clones are missing from TCRdb's copy, which holds only in-frame ones; the method was immunoSEQ multiplex PCR. Among around 94,000 clones listed, about 91% were seen once. The sequence was collected from a person aged 18-70 years in good health. Material: blood.

DNA for the CDR3: TGTGCCAGTAGTAGGTCAGGGCAGAGCTATGGCTACACCTTC. This encodes CASSRSGQSYGYTF. This chain uses TRBV19 with TRBJ1-2; D may be TRBD1 (5 bases). The length of the CDR3 is 14 residues. Germline CDR1 LNHDA, CDR2 SQIVND (reference sequence). V lost 4 bases and J lost 4, with 13 bases in between.